Below, 4 T cell receptor beta chains from the same sample are listed, as sequenced in a study of siplizumab effects on memory and regulatory T cells. Libraries were prepared by immunoSEQ multiplex PCR; TCRdb keeps only in-frame clonotypes and omits some of them. The table includes about 75,000 clones, 93% detected once. Sample: CD8+ T cells sorted from blood. The receptors were gathered from a human donor in good health.

The V gene is TRBV4-1, the J gene TRBJ1-1, with 8 nucleotides matching TRBD1. Germline assignment: CDR1 MGHRA and CDR2 YSYEKL. CDR3 length: 15 residues. J gave up 1 base and V 1 base, and 2 bases lay outside the gene matches. The CDR3 nucleotides read TGCGCCAGCAGCCAAGGAGGGACAGGGAACACTGAAGCTTTCTTT. Its translation is CASSQGGTGNTEAFF.

The chain has TRBV14 and TRBJ1-2; D possibly corresponds to TRBD1 (5 bases). The CDR3 contains 11 residues. V lost 3 bases and J lost 13, with 12 bases in between. Germline CDR1 and CDR2: SGHDN and FVKESK. The CDR3 here is CASSQGGPATF. The CDR3, as DNA: TGTGCCAGCAGCCAGGGGGGTCCCGCCACCTTC.

The chain combines TRBV7-9 with TRBJ1-6, with TRBD1 identical over 7 bases. The CDR3 is 14 residues long. With 3 bases clipped from V and 6 bases from J, the junction kept 2 bases outside the gene matches. Germline V gene sequence: CDR1 SEHNR, CDR2 FQNEAQ (reference sequence). The CDR3: CASSLGQPNSPLHF. For the CDR3, the DNA is TGTGCCAGCAGCTTGGGACAGCCTAATTCACCCCTCCACTTT. Using reference TRBV7-9 and TRBJ1-6 for the parts outside the CDR3, the full variable domain is DTGVSQNPRHKITKRGQNVTFRCDPISEHNRLYWYRQTLGQGPEFLTYFQNEAQLEKSRLLSDRFSAERPKGSFSTLEIQRTEQGDSAMYLCASSLGQPNSPLHFGNGTRLTVT.

The chain carries TRBV7-9 and TRBJ1-1; D is unclear. Trimming left V 1 base short and J 0 bases short, with 9 bases between. Germline V lookup: CDR1 SEHNR, CDR2 FQNEAQ (reference sequence). The CDR3 length is 15 residues. In DNA form, the CDR3 reads TGTGCCAGCAGCTTAGGGTGGGATATGAACACTGAAGCTTTCTTT. This gives the protein CASSLGWDMNTEAFF.